Each of the 22 T cell receptor beta chains below was sequenced from the same sample in a study of blood T cell repertoires in COVID-19. The method was immunoSEQ multiplex PCR; TCRdb's version includes in-frame clones alone and lacks a portion of them. The sample lists 250,000 or so clones; approximately 85% were seen once. Sequencing input: PBMCs or T cells enriched from blood (not recorded which). Source of these receptors: a woman in her 50s who had recovered from COVID-19.

The chain recombines TRBV5-4 with TRBJ2-7, with 9 nucleotides matching TRBD1. The CDR3 runs 15 residues. V shed 0 bases and J 4 bases; nucleotides not matched to a gene: 5. Germline CDR1 is SGHNT and CDR2 is YYREEE (reference sequence). CDR3 loop: CASSLAGTGTYEQYF. Here the CDR3 DNA reads TGTGCCAGCAGCTTGGCTGGGACAGGGACTTACGAGCAGTACTTC.

The gene calls are TRBV21-1 and TRBJ1-5. TRBV21-1 is a pseudogene. The CDR3 has 14 amino acids. CDR3 nucleotides: TGTGCCAGCAGCAAAGCGGGGACTCGAAAGCCCCAGCATTTT. Amino acids: CASSKAGTRKPQHF.

This chain uses TRBV7-6 with TRBJ1-3, with D uncertain. The CDR3 is made up of 15 amino acids. Per the germline V gene, CDR1 is SGHVS and CDR2 is FNYEAQ. Deletions cut 6 bases from V and 2 bases from J, with 14 bases between. This CDR3 reads CASSTNSGTGNTIYF. For the CDR3, the DNA is TGTGCCAGCAGTACAAATTCGGGGACTGGAAACACCATATATTTT. Supplemented by reference TRBV7-6 and TRBJ1-3, the full variable domain reads GAGVSQSPRYKVTKRGQDVALRCDPISGHVSLYWYRQALGQGPEFLTYFNYEAQQDKSGLPNDRFSAERPEGSISTLTIQRTEQRDSAMYRCASSTNSGTGNTIYFGEGSWLTVV.

This clone was counted once. This sequence joins TRBV11-2 and TRBJ2-1; weak D call: TRBD2 (5 bases). The ends were cut back, 1 base at V and 1 base at J, with 8 bases in the middle. Per germline, CDR1 SGHAT and CDR2 FQNNGV. This CDR3 has 15 amino acids. CDR3 loop: CASSLARGSYNEQFF. CDR3 bases: TGTGCCAGCAGCTTAGCTAGAGGGTCCTACAATGAGCAGTTCTTC.

This chain connects TRBV5-1 to TRBJ2-4; D is possibly TRBD2 (5 bases). Deletions cut 4 bases from V and 6 bases from J, with 8 bases between. CDR3 length: 12 amino acids. Looked up from germline, CDR1 is SGHRS and CDR2 is YFSETQ. Here the CDR3 reads CASSVEGNIQYF. CDR3 DNA sequence: TGCGCCAGCAGCGTCGAGGGAAACATTCAGTACTTC.

The J gene is TRBJ2-4, the V gene TRBV27, with 8 bases fitting TRBD1. V gave up 5 bases and J gave up 1 base; unmatched junction bases: 4. The CDR3 has 15 residues. The germline gives CDR1 MNHEY, CDR2 SMNVEV (reference sequence). CDR3 coding DNA: TGTGCCAGCAGTGACAGGGGCCTGGCCAAAAACATTCAGTACTTC. This sequence encodes CASSDRGLAKNIQYF.

This chain joins TRBV7-2 and TRBJ2-3; TRBD2 aligns across 9 bases. Looked up from germline, CDR1 is SGHTA and CDR2 is FQGNSA. The CDR3 is 15 amino acids. V shed 3 bases, J shed 2 bases, and the junction held 3 bases outside the gene matches. Here the CDR3 reads CASSFSGSPTDTQYF. Here the CDR3 DNA reads TGTGCCAGCAGCTTTAGCGGGAGTCCCACAGATACGCAGTATTTT.

The rearrangement joins TRBV12-3 or TRBV12-4 to TRBJ1-2; D ambiguous. There are 13 residues in the CDR3. V was trimmed by 4 bases and J by 4 bases, leaving 10 bases between them. CDR3 sequence reads: CASSSRRVYGYTF. The CDR3 coding sequence is TGTGCCAGCAGTTCAAGGCGGGTCTATGGCTACACCTTC.

The chain combines TRBV10-3 with TRBJ2-1; 12 nucleotides align to TRBD2. The J segment lost 0 bases and the V segment lost 3 bases, leaving 3 bases of the junction unmatched. The V gene's germline CDR1 is ENHRY and CDR2 SYGVKD. This CDR3 has 17 residues. Written as DNA, the CDR3 is TGTGCCATCAGTGAACTAGCGGGAGGCGCCTCCTACAATGAGCAGTTCTTC. This codes for CAISELAGGASYNEQFF.

The gene calls are TRBV20-1 and TRBJ1-2; perhaps TRBD1 as D (5 bases). This CDR3 has 12 amino acids. Germline V gene data show CDR1 as DFQATT and CDR2 as SNEGSKA (reference sequence). V lost 3 bases and J lost 4, with 9 bases in between. This CDR3 reads CSASPGLYGYTF. For the CDR3, the DNA is TGCAGTGCTAGTCCAGGGCTCTATGGCTACACCTTC.

The chain combines TRBV6-5 with TRBJ1-6; no clear D. V lost 7 bases and J 7 bases, leaving 14 bases between the germline ends. The CDR3 length is 14 residues. Germline V gene data show CDR1 as MNHEY and CDR2 as SVGAGI. CDR3 region: CASITGSRNSPLHF. CDR3 nucleotides: TGTGCCAGCATCACCGGGAGCCGGAATTCACCCCTCCACTTT.

This clone was found once. The chain links TRBV2 to TRBJ1-5; possible D gene TRBD1, 6 bases. Germline lookup yields CDR1 SNHLY and CDR2 FYNNEI. Trimming took off 6 bases at V and 7 bases at J, with 28 bases between the two ends. This CDR3 has 18 amino acids. The CDR3 loop is CASRPADRPKGIDQPQHF. DNA of the CDR3: TGTGCCAGCAGGCCCGCCGACAGGCCAAAGGGGATTGACCAGCCCCAGCATTTT.

The chain couples TRBV15 to TRBJ1-5; 9 bases line up with TRBD1. CDR3 length equals 16 residues. The trim removed 0 bases at V and 10 bases at J, leaving 10 bases unmatched. Germline-derived CDR1 and CDR2 are LNHNV and YYDKDF (reference sequence). As DNA, the CDR3 is TGTGCCACCAGCAGAGATCAGATGACAGGGGGTCATCCCCAGCATTTT. Translated, it gives CATSRDQMTGGHPQHF.

The chain employs TRBV18 and TRBJ1-2; 7 bases map to TRBD1. V lost 6 bases to trimming and J lost 4 bases; unmatched junction nucleotides: 17. CDR1 and CDR2 (germline): KGHSH, LQKENI. The CDR3 length is 17 residues. DNA of the CDR3: TGTGCCAGCTCCCGGACCGACAGGGATGTGTCTGGCTATGGCTACACCTTC. Its translation is CASSRTDRDVSGYGYTF.

This clone was detected only a few times. The chain combines TRBV13 with TRBJ2-4; TRBD1 agrees at 7 bases. The CDR3 is 14 amino acids. After removal of 5 bases from V and 3 bases from J, the junction contained 4 bases not matched to a gene. Germline CDR1 reads PRHDT; CDR2 reads FYEKMQ (reference sequence). CDR3 in DNA: TGTGCCAGCAGCCATCGGGACAGCAAAAACATTCAGTACTTC. Its translation: CASSHRDSKNIQYF.

This clone appeared a few times. The V and J genes are TRBV27 and TRBJ1-5, with D tentatively TRBD1 (6 bases). V dropped 2 bases and J dropped 7 bases, with 18 bases sitting between them. The CDR3 consists of 16 residues. Germline CDR1 reads MNHEY; CDR2 reads SMNVEV (reference sequence). The CDR3 loop reads CASSLSGRGFGQPQHF. The CDR3 DNA is TGTGCCAGCAGTTTAAGCGGCAGGGGATTCGGCCAGCCCCAGCATTTT.

The V gene is TRBV2, the J gene TRBJ2-1; 12 positions agree with TRBD2. This CDR3 spans 14 amino acids. The J segment lost 6 bases and the V segment lost 4 bases, leaving 1 base of the junction unmatched. Germline V gives CDR1 SNHLY, CDR2 FYNNEI. The CDR3 loop reads CASSGLAGVNEQFF. Written as DNA, the CDR3 is TGTGCCAGCAGTGGACTAGCGGGAGTCAATGAGCAGTTCTTC.

V gene TRBV6-5 combines with J gene TRBJ2-1; 7 nucleotides agree with TRBD2. The germline V gene has CDR1 MNHEY and CDR2 SVGAGI. CDR3 length equals 15 residues. The V segment lost 7 bases and the J segment 12 bases; nucleotides outside the gene matches: 18. Here the CDR3 reads CASMGRLARQFVQFF. The CDR3 nucleotides are TGTGCCAGCATGGGACGACTAGCCCGCCAATTCGTGCAGTTCTTC.

The chain employs TRBV5-8 and TRBJ2-2, with 7 positions matching TRBD1. CDR1 and CDR2 (germline): SGHTS, YDEGEE. CDR3 size: 14 residues. J was trimmed by 1 base and V by 3 bases; bases with no gene match: 0. The CDR3 is CASSWTGNTGELFF. In DNA form, the CDR3 reads TGTGCCAGCAGCTGGACAGGGAACACCGGGGAGCTGTTTTTT.

V and J are TRBV5-8 and TRBJ2-5; 10 bases map to TRBD2. Germline trimming cut 0 bases from V and 3 bases from J; bases unmatched to any gene: 5. Germline lookup yields CDR1 SGHTS and CDR2 YDEGEE. The CDR3 is 16 residues long. The CDR3 nucleotides are TGTGCCAGCAGCTTGGGGACTAGCGGAACTGAAGAGACCCAGTACTTC. This codes for CASSLGTSGTEETQYF.

This chain links TRBV19 with TRBJ1-1; TRBD1 aligns across 9 bases. The CDR3 contains 16 residues. Germline trimming cut 4 bases from V and 6 bases from J; bases unmatched to any gene: 12. From germline, CDR1 is LNHDA and CDR2 SQIVND (reference sequence). The CDR3, as DNA: TGTGCCAGTAGTAGCTTACAGGGGGCGCAACCCCCTGAAGCTTTCTTT. It translates to CASSSLQGAQPPEAFF.

The chain combines TRBV5-5 with TRBJ1-2; tentatively, D is TRBD1 (6 bases). The CDR3 runs to 15 residues. The germline gives CDR1 SGHKS, CDR2 YYEKEE (reference sequence). V was clipped by 2 bases and J by 2 bases, with 13 bases between them. The CDR3 loop reads CASSFDRRLNYGYTF. In DNA form, the CDR3 reads TGTGCCAGCAGCTTTGACAGGCGACTAAACTATGGCTACACCTTC.